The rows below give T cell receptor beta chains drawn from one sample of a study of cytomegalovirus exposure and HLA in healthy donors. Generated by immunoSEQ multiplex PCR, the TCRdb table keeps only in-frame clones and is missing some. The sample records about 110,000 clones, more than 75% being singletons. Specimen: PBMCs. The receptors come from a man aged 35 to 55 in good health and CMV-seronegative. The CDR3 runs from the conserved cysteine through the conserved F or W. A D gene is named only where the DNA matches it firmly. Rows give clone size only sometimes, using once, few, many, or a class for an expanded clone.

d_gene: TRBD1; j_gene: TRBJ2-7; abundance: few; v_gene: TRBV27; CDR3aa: CASSFEGTGDHEQYF; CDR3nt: TGTGCCAGCAGTTTTGAAGGGACAGGGGACCACGAGCAGTACTTC
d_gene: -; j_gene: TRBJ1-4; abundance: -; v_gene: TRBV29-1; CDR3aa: CSVAPGEKLFF; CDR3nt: TGCAGCGTTGCCCCAGGGGAAAAACTGTTTTTT
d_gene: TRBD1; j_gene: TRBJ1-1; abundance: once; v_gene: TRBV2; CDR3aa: CASSGQGKNTEAFF; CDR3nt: TGTGCCAGCAGTGGACAGGGGAAGAACACTGAAGCTTTCTTT
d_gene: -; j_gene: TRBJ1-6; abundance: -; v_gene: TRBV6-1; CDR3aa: CASSPTGGAPLHF; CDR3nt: TGTGCCAGCAGTCCTACGGGGGGGGCACCCCTCCACTTT
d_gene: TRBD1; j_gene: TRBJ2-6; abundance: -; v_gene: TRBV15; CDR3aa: CATSTGDRGRSGANVLTF; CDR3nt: TGTGCCACCAGCACCGGGGACAGGGGGCGTTCTGGGGCCAACGTCCTGACTTTC
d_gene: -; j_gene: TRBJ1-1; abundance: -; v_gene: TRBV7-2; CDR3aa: CASTSRTEAFF; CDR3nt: TGTGCCAGCACCTCTCGGACTGAAGCTTTCTTT
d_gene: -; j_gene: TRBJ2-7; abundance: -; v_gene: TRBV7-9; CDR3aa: CASRGRGSYEQYF; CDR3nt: TGTGCCAGCCGGGGGCGGGGGTCCTACGAGCAGTACTTC
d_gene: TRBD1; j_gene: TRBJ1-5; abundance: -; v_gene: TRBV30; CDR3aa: CAWSGYRGDQPQHF; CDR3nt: TGTGCCTGGAGTGGCTACAGGGGGGATCAGCCCCAGCATTTT
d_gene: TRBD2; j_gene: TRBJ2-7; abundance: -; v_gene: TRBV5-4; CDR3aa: CASSLVGGDEQYF; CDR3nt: TGTGCCAGCAGCTTGGTGGGAGGGGACGAGCAGTACTTC
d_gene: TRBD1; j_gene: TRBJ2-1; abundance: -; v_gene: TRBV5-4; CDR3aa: CASSIRQGARDEQFF; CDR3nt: TGTGCCAGCAGTATCCGACAGGGGGCGCGAGATGAGCAGTTCTTC
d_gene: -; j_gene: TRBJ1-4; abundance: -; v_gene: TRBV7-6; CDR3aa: CASSFRGGSNEKLFF; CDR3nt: TGTGCCAGCAGCTTTAGAGGGGGATCTAATGAAAAACTGTTTTTT
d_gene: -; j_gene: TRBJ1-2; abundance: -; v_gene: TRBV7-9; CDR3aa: CASTLTTDRFNYGYTF; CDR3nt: TGTGCCAGCACCCTAACTACGGACAGATTCAACTATGGCTACACCTTC
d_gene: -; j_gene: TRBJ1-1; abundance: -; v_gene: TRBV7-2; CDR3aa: CASSSYAGAGTEAFF; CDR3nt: TGTGCCAGCAGCTCCTATGCGGGGGCGGGCACTGAAGCTTTCTTT
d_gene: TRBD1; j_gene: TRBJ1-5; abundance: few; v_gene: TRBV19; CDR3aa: CASSISGQLNQPQHF; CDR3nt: TGTGCCAGTAGTATATCGGGACAGCTAAATCAGCCCCAGCATTTT
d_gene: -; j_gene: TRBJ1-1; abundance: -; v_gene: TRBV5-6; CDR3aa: CASTGGRNTEAFF; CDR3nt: TGTGCCAGCACGGGGGGGCGGAACACTGAAGCTTTCTTT
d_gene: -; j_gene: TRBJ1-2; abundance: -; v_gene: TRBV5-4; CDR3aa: CASSFGQGTDLGYGYTF; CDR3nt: TGTGCCAGCAGCTTCGGCCAGGGGACGGATTTGGGCTATGGCTACACCTTC